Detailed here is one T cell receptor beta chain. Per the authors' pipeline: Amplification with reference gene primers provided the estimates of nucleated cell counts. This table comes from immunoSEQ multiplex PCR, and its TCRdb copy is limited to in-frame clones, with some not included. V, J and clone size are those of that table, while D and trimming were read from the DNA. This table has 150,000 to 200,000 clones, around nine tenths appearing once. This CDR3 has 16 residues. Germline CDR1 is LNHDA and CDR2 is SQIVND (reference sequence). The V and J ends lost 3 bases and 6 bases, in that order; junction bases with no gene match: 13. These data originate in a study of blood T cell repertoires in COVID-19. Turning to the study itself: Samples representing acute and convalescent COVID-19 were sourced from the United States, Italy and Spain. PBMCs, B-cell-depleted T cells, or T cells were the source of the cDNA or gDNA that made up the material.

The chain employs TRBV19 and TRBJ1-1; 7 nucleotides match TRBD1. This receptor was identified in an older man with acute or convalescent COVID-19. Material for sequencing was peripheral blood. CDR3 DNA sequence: TGTGCCAGTAGTATTTGGACAGGCGCAGGGATCGCTGAAGCTTTCTTT. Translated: CASSIWTGAGIAEAFF. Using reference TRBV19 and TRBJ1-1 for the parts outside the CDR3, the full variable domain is DGGITQSPKYLFRKEGQNVTLSCEQNLNHDAMYWYRQDPGQGLRLIYYSQIVNDFQKGDIAEGYSVSREKKESFPLTVTSAQKNPTAFYLCASSIWTGAGIAEAFFGQGTRLTVV.